This T cell receptor (beta chain) emerged from a study of regulatory T cells in long-lasting Graves disease. Study-wide points: Persistent disease showed a preference for TRBV28, TRBJ1-2 and TRBJ2-5.

Time point in this sample: newly diagnosed GD, antithyroid drugs for less than 3 months. PBMC-derived RNA was used for the TCR library. To make TCR beta libraries, researchers used iRepertoire HTBI primers and Arm-PCR of CDR3 regions. Each CDR3 protein is one row after TCRdb ran MiXCR on the multiplex PCR reads. Of 350,000 to 500,000 distinct CDR3 sequences in the sample, 16% were seen once. The germline gives CDR1 SGHTA, CDR2 FQGTGA. Trimming took off 5 bases at V and 3 bases at J, with 16 bases between the two ends. The CDR3 length is 15 residues. The sample holds many counts of this clonotype. Antigen: not known. These data were likewise used in another study, on T cells in Graves' hyperthyroidism and ophthalmopathy. That paper states: Orbital computed tomography and thyroid ultrasound, together with serum TRAb and thyroxine and clinical symptoms, were used for diagnoses. Ophthalmopathy could be told apart from stable hyperthyroidism with a 13 V-J model.

The specimen was peripheral blood mononuclear cells (PBMCs), collected at new diagnosis, from a patient treated with antithyroid drugs. This receptor was taken from a woman aged 18-30 years with Graves disease. The chain combines TRBV7-3 with TRBJ1-2; no clear D. CDR3 residues: CASSPASSSDYGYTF. CDR3 DNA: TGTGCCAGCAGCCCTGCCTCATCAAGCGACTATGGCTACACCTTC.